This entry is about one T cell receptor beta chain. The antigen remains unidentified. This sample stems from a study of response to subunit inactivated influenza vaccine. Findings and caveats of the study: Every seasonal influenza vaccination brings in few new T cells, the authors suggested.

Via MiXCR, TCRdb re-called the RT-PCR reads, giving one row per CDR3 protein. Found here are 530,000 or so distinct CDR3 sequences, around 13% of them singletons; the top ten hold around 10%. The input for sequencing was PBMCs from blood, taken 11 to 12 days after vaccination. The sequence was collected from a man aged 50-60 years who received an inactivated influenza vaccine.

The CDR3 here is CASSFGTSESPHQETQYF. CDR3 DNA: TGCGCCAGCAGCTTCGGGACTAGCGAATCCCCCCACCAAGAGACCCAGTACTTC. V and J are TRBV5-1 and TRBJ2-5; 10 bases align to TRBD2. This CDR3 spans 18 amino acids. The V gene end was trimmed by 2 bases and the J gene end by 0 bases; junction bases not matched to a gene: 10. Per germline, CDR1 SGHRS and CDR2 YFSETQ.